Sequencing of this T cell receptor (beta chain) was carried out in a study of CD8+ T cells in alopecia areata. Study as a whole: It was 6 to 18 months of tofacitinib, and then there were 6 months off drug.

Sampling of alopecia areata patients yielded lesional scalp punch biopsies as well as peripheral blood. Extracted RNA was reverse transcribed into cDNA, the sequencing template. Data came from immunoSEQ multiplex PCR; TCRdb stores just in-frame clones and leaves some out. The data show around 7,000 clones, approximately 65% seen once. The germline V gene encodes CDR1 MNHNS and CDR2 SASEGT. Losses at the gene ends were 1 base for V and 4 bases for J; bases not matched to a gene: 0. The CDR3 has 14 amino acids. The sample holds a few counts of this clone. The TCR comes from a human donor with alopecia areata. The sample was skin, taken at week 0. The gene calls are TRBV6-1 and TRBJ2-3; 9 bases are a match to TRBD1. DNA of the CDR3: TGTGCCAGCAGTGAAGGGACAGGGGCAGATACGCAGTATTTT. Encoded protein: CASSEGTGADTQYF.